This T cell receptor beta chain was sequenced during a study of shared clonotypes between healthy human individuals. Sequencing used immunoSEQ multiplex PCR; TCRdb keeps in-frame clones, though not all of them. Of over 2 million clones in the sample, approximately 95% were seen once. From germline, CDR1 is SNHLY and CDR2 FYNNEI. The ends were cut back, 4 bases at V and 12 bases at J, with 19 bases in the middle. CDR3 length: 13 amino acids. Sequencing was performed on naive CD4+ T cells sorted from blood. Subset indicated: CD45RA+ positively selected. The rearrangement joins TRBV2 to TRBJ2-7; maybe TRBD1 (6 bases). The clonotype was recovered from a man aged 18-30 years in good health. The CDR3 loop is CASSAFQQGLRYF. The CDR3 DNA follows: TGTGCCAGCAGTGCCTTTCAACAGGGTCTCCGGTACTTC.